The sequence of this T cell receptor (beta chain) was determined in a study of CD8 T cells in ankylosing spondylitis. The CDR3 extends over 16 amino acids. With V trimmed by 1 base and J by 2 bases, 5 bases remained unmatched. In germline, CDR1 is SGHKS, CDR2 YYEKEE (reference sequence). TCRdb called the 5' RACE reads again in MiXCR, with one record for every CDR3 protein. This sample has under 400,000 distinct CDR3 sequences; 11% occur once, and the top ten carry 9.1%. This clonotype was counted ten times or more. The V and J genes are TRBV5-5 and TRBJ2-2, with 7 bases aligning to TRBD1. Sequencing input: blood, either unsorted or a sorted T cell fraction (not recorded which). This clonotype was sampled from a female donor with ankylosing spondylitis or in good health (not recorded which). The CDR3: CASSLMGQINTGELFF. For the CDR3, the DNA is TGTGCCAGCAGCTTGATGGGACAGATTAACACCGGGGAGCTGTTTTTT.